The 32 T cell receptor beta chains reported below all come from one sample, sequenced in a study of T cell repertoires in cytomegalovirus infection. Antigens of these TCRs are unknown. Using its own MiXCR run on the reads, TCRdb lists one record per CDR3 protein. The sample consists of around 900,000 distinct CDR3 sequences, about a third of them appearing once. The sample consisted of cultured CD8+ T cells from PBMCs, taken from culture after CMV antigen stimulation. These receptors were obtained from a human donor in good health (CMV status not recorded). Some clones in this sample may be carry-over from other donors' samples.

This clonotype has just a few counts. The J gene is TRBJ1-1, the V gene TRBV15; D gene ambiguous. V lost 0 bases and J 3 bases, leaving 8 bases between the germline ends. The CDR3 runs to 14 residues. Germline V gene data show CDR1 as LNHNV and CDR2 as YYDKDF (reference sequence). In DNA, the CDR3 is TGTGCCACCAGCAGAGAACCTCAGGACACTGAAGCTTTCTTT. This sequence encodes CATSREPQDTEAFF.

The chain recombines TRBV29-1 with TRBJ2-5, with 14 bases matching TRBD2. V dropped 0 bases and J dropped 2; count of bases not matched to a gene: 8. CDR1 SQVTM and CDR2 ANQGSEA come from the germline V gene. The length of the CDR3 is 18 residues. As DNA, the CDR3 is TGCAGCGTTGAAGACTTTGGACTAGCGGGGGGCTCGCAAGAGACCCAGTACTTC. This encodes CSVEDFGLAGGSQETQYF.

V usage is TRBV6-6 and J usage is TRBJ2-7, with D possibly matching TRBD1 (5 bases). The V end was cut by 4 bases, the J end by 2 bases, with 33 bases between. This CDR3 spans 21 amino acids. Germline lookup yields CDR1 MNHNY and CDR2 SVGAGI (reference sequence). The CDR3 nucleotides read TGTGCCAGCAGTTCATCCGGCAGGGCAGGAAAAATTTTTGCTGGACCCTACGAGCAGTACGTC. This encodes CASSSSGRAGKIFAGPYEQYV.

The chain employs TRBV4-1 and TRBJ2-7; D uncertain. Per the germline V gene, CDR1 is MGHRA and CDR2 is YSYEKL. V was pared by 0 bases and J by 0 bases, with 18 bases between. The CDR3 consists of 18 residues. CDR3 nucleotide sequence: TGCGCCAGCAGCCAAGATTGTGTAAGAGTCCAAAACTCCTACGAGCAGTACGTC. Translating gives CASSQDCVRVQNSYEQYV.

This clonotype was observed a handful of times. The chain recombines TRBV19 with TRBJ1-2; 10 bases match TRBD1. V was clipped by 2 bases and J by 2 bases; unmatched bases: 8. The CDR3 is 17 amino acids. Germline V gene lookup returns CDR1 LNHDA and CDR2 SQIVND (reference sequence). CDR3 coding DNA: TGTGCCAGTAGTATAAGGGACAGGGGTCAATTGAACTATGGCTACACCTTC. It codes for CASSIRDRGQLNYGYTF.

This clonotype has a handful of counts. This rearrangement joins TRBV7-6 to TRBJ1-2; D not certain. The CDR3 spans 14 residues. Deletions cut 1 base from V and 4 bases from J, with 10 bases between. Germline CDR1 is SGHVS and CDR2 is FNYEAQ. This CDR3 reads CASSLEPALYGYTF. The CDR3 region has the DNA TGTGCCAGCAGCTTAGAACCGGCCCTCTATGGCTACACCTTC.

This clonotype has at least ten counts. The V and J genes are TRBV18 and TRBJ2-1; tentative D call: TRBD1 (6 bases). Germline loops: CDR1 KGHSH, CDR2 LQKENI. The length of the CDR3 is 16 residues. V gave up 6 bases and J gave up 0 bases, with 15 bases separating them. This chain's CDR3 is CASSQYTGISYNEQFF. The CDR3 nucleotides are TGTGCCAGCTCGCAATATACAGGGATCTCCTACAATGAGCAGTTCTTC.

This chain uses TRBV7-9 with TRBJ2-1; 12 bases map to TRBD1. This CDR3 has 16 amino acids. Germline lookup yields CDR1 SEHNR and CDR2 FQNEAQ (reference sequence). V lost 4 bases to trimming and J lost 8 bases; unmatched junction nucleotides: 9. CDR3 coding DNA: TGTGCCAGCAGCTACCTTTACCGGGACAGGGGGCATGAGCAGTTCTTC. Amino acid sequence: CASSYLYRDRGHEQFF.

This clonotype was counted between two and nine times. The chain combines TRBV7-9 with TRBJ2-2, with TRBD1 as a possible D gene (6 bases). Looked up from germline, CDR1 is SEHNR and CDR2 is FQNEAQ (reference sequence). This CDR3 spans 14 amino acids. V lost 5 bases and J 6 bases, leaving 13 bases between the germline ends. CDR3 coding DNA: TGTGCCAGCAGCGCGCCAGGGGTGCCCGGGGAGCTGTTTTTT. Translating gives CASSAPGVPGELFF.

Comments on this clonotype: Relative to the germline gene, one junction end is altered; a read error may explain this. The V and J genes are TRBV7-2 and TRBJ2-1, with D unresolved. The CDR3 length is 14 residues. The germline gives CDR1 SGHTA, CDR2 FQGNSA. In DNA, the CDR3 is TGTGCCAGCAGCTTAGGATCGTCCTACAATGAGCAGTCCTTC. Translated: CASSLGSSYNEQSF.

In its sample, this clonotype was seen many times. The chain recombines TRBV7-9 with TRBJ1-1, with 8 bases identical to TRBD1. CDR1 is SEHNR, CDR2 FQNEAQ, per germline (reference sequence). The CDR3 loop spans 15 amino acids. V trimming: 5 bases; J trimming: 4 bases; junction bases outside the gene matches: 9. The CDR3 protein is CASSKETGAATEAFF. CDR3 nucleotide sequence: TGTGCCAGCAGCAAGGAGACAGGGGCGGCCACTGAAGCTTTCTTT.

This clonotype has a handful of counts. The V call is TRBV10-3, the J call TRBJ2-1; 7 bases agree with TRBD2. The CDR3 sequence is 14 residues long. With V trimmed by 8 bases and J by 2 bases, 6 bases remained unmatched. Per germline, CDR1 ENHRY and CDR2 SYGVKD. The CDR3 DNA reads as TGTGCCATCCGCGGGCGGGGGACCTACAATGAGCAGTTCTTC. Its protein product is CAIRGRGTYNEQFF.

The gene calls are TRBV7-9 and TRBJ1-1; a weak D match, TRBD1 (6 bases). The CDR3 loop spans 14 amino acids. Germline loops: CDR1 SEHNR, CDR2 FQNEAQ (reference sequence). Trimming shortened V by 5 bases and J by 3 bases, and 13 bases separated the two germline ends. The CDR3 sequence is CASSRGGGDTEAFF. The DNA for the CDR3 is TGTGCCAGCAGCCGTGGGGGCGGCGACACTGAAGCTTTCTTT.

This clonotype was counted a few times. The rearrangement links TRBV7-6 to TRBJ1-1; 8 bases line up with TRBD1. Germline V gives CDR1 SGHVS, CDR2 FNYEAQ. The CDR3 is 16 residues long. V trimming: 5 bases; J trimming: 1 base; junction bases outside the gene matches: 9. The DNA for the CDR3 is TGTGCCAGCAGCATAACAGGGGGAGGGGAGAACACTGAAGCTTTCTTT. This gives the protein CASSITGGGENTEAFF.

The rearrangement links TRBV11-2 to TRBJ2-1; D gene ambiguous. CDR3 length equals 18 residues. The germline gives CDR1 SGHAT, CDR2 FQNNGV. Trimming removed 6 bases from V and 3 bases from J, with 24 bases in between. In nucleotides, the CDR3 is TGTGCCAGCAGTTATTACTTTGAGTCAGGAATGAACTACAATGAGCAGTTCTTC. Protein sequence: CASSYYFESGMNYNEQFF.

The chain has TRBV6-1 and TRBJ1-5; D is unresolved. CDR3 length equals 16 residues. Germline CDR1 MNHNS, CDR2 SASEGT. Trimming removed 4 bases at V and 0 bases at J, with 13 bases between. Here the CDR3 DNA reads TGTGCCAGCAGTGCTTGGACGGGTGATAGCAATCAGCCCCAGCATTTT. Translation gives CASSAWTGDSNQPQHF.

This clonotype has more than one count but fewer than ten. This chain links TRBV6-5 with TRBJ1-1, with a tentative D call TRBD1 (5 bases). Trimming removed 0 bases at V and 4 bases at J, with 12 bases between. The CDR3 has 15 residues. The germline gives CDR1 MNHEY, CDR2 SVGAGI. This CDR3 reads CASSYSQGLTTEAFF. The CDR3 region has the DNA TGTGCCAGCAGTTACTCCCAGGGTTTAACCACTGAAGCTTTCTTT.

Comments on this clonotype: The final CDR3 position lacks the conserved phenylalanine or tryptophan, pointing to a likely read error. The rearrangement uses TRBV19 and TRBJ1-5; unclear D gene. CDR1 is LNHDA and CDR2 is SQIVND in the germline V gene (reference sequence). The CDR3 covers 12 residues. V dropped 3 bases and J dropped 7 bases, with 7 bases sitting between them. CDR3 residues: CASSMVGQPQHI. Here the CDR3 DNA reads TGTGCCAGTAGTATGGTTGGGCAGCCCCAGCATATT.

The chain recombines TRBV7-9 with TRBJ1-3; possible D gene TRBD1, 6 bases. CDR1 is SEHNR and CDR2 is FQNEAQ in the germline V gene (reference sequence). Trimming left V 6 bases short and J 4 bases short, with 28 bases between. The CDR3 consists of 19 residues. CDR3 nucleotides: TGTGCCAGCAGAGTGACGGGGGTTACAGGGACTGTCCTGGGAAACACCATATATTTT. This encodes CASRVTGVTGTVLGNTIYF.

The chain has TRBV25-1 and TRBJ1-2; 9 nucleotides align to TRBD1. Germline V CDR1 and CDR2: MGHDK, SYGVNS. The length of the CDR3 is 14 residues. Trimming cost V 5 bases and J 6 bases; bases outside gene matches: 7. In DNA, the CDR3 is TGTGCCAGCAGTAAAACCGGGACAGGGAATGGCTACACCTTC. It codes for CASSKTGTGNGYTF.

This clonotype showed up just a few times. The junction differs from germline at one of its ends, possibly a read error. The chain employs TRBV7-7 and TRBJ2-2; 9 positions agree with TRBD2. CDR1 is SSHAT, CDR2 FNYEAQ, per germline (reference sequence). This CDR3 is built from 12 residues. The CDR3 DNA is TGTGCTAGCAGCGGGAGGAGTGGGGAGCTGTTTTTT. Its protein product is CASSGRSGELFF.

CDR3 in DNA: TGTGCCAGCAGTTTATCGGGACTAGCGGCCTTAGAGACCCAGTACTTC. Its translation is CASSLSGLAALETQYF. This chain uses TRBV27 with TRBJ2-5; 11 bases fit TRBD2. The V gene end was trimmed by 0 bases and the J gene end by 4 bases; junction bases not matched to a gene: 4. This CDR3 is built from 16 residues. The V gene's germline CDR1 is MNHEY and CDR2 SMNVEV (reference sequence).

The chain recombines TRBV4-2 with TRBJ1-2; a possible D gene is TRBD1 (6 bases). This CDR3 comprises 14 residues. CDR1 and CDR2 (germline): LGHNA, YNFKEQ. The ends were cut back, 3 bases at V and 6 bases at J, with 14 bases in the middle. CDR3 residues: CASSQGGHGNGYTF. The CDR3 DNA follows: TGTGCCAGCAGCCAGGGGGGACATGGAAATGGCTACACCTTC.

In the case of this clonotype: One end of the junction varies from germline; a read error may be responsible. V usage is TRBV6-1 and J usage is TRBJ2-6; TRBD1 might be the D (5 bases). Germline CDR1 reads MNHNS; CDR2 reads SASEGT. This CDR3 comprises 19 residues. For the CDR3, the DNA is TGTGCCAGCAGTGAAAGGCTACAATTATTAGGATCTGGGGCCAGCGTCCTGACTTTC. Translated, it gives CASSERLQLLGSGASVLTF.

A remark on this clonotype: A much more abundant neighbour one base away suggests this may be a read error. The genes are TRBV7-2 and TRBJ2-5; D is possibly TRBD1 (5 bases). This CDR3 has 16 residues. Germline CDR1 and CDR2: SGHTA and FQGNSA. The CDR3 nucleotides read TGTGTCAGCAGCTTACCTGAACAGGCAAACCGTGGGACCCAGTACTTC. This translates into CVSSLPEQANRGTQYF.

The chain couples TRBV24-1 to TRBJ2-1; D may be TRBD1 (6 bases). The CDR3 consists of 16 residues. CDR1 is KGHDR and CDR2 is SFDVKD in the germline V gene. V was pared by 5 bases and J by 6 bases, with 19 bases between. CDR3 bases: TGTGCCACCAGTGTTTCCCCAACCCAGGACAGCAATGAGCAGTTCTTC. Translation gives CATSVSPTQDSNEQFF.

The chain carries TRBV7-8 and TRBJ2-7, with 7 bases identical to TRBD2. This CDR3 has 13 residues. Per germline, CDR1 SGHVS and CDR2 FQNEAQ. V gave up 6 bases and J gave up 3 bases; unmatched junction bases: 5. In DNA form, the CDR3 reads TGTGCCAGCAGGGTGGCTAGCGGCTACGAGCAGTACTTC. Protein: CASRVASGYEQYF.

The J gene is TRBJ1-1, the V gene TRBV2; D is ambiguous. The length of the CDR3 is 11 residues. CDR1 SNHLY and CDR2 FYNNEI come from the germline V gene. The V gene lost 10 bases and the J gene lost 5 bases, with 11 bases spanning the gap. The CDR3 sequence: CATGRETEAFF. CDR3 nucleotide sequence: TGTGCCACCGGACGGGAAACTGAAGCTTTCTTT.

The CDR3 DNA reads TGCAGTGCTGAAGCGGGGGGAGGGGGGAATTTGGATACGCAGTATTTT. Residues: CSAEAGGGGNLDTQYF. The V and J genes are TRBV20-1 and TRBJ2-3; TRBD2 agrees at 9 bases. Germline-derived CDR1 and CDR2 are DFQATT and SNEGSKA (reference sequence). The CDR3 contains 16 residues. The V gene end was trimmed by 5 bases and the J gene end by 6 bases; junction bases not matched to a gene: 15.

In nucleotides, the CDR3 is TGTGCCAGCAGTTCAAGGACAGGGAGGCAAGGGCCCCTCCACTTT. Its translation is CASSSRTGRQGPLHF. V and J are TRBV27 and TRBJ1-6; TRBD1 agrees at 8 bases. The CDR3 is 15 residues long. Germline V CDR1 and CDR2: MNHEY, SMNVEV (reference sequence). The V and J ends lost 4 bases and 13 bases, in that order; junction bases with no gene match: 12.

This clonotype was counted between two and nine times. This sequence joins TRBV6-2 or TRBV6-3 and TRBJ2-7; TRBD1 aligns across 7 bases. CDR1 and CDR2 (germline): MNHEY, SVGEGT. J gave up 2 bases and V 4 bases, and 11 bases lay outside the gene matches. The CDR3 contains 16 residues. The CDR3 loop reads CASSFSWDRRTYEQYV. The CDR3 DNA reads TGTGCCAGCAGTTTTTCATGGGACAGAAGGACCTACGAGCAGTACGTC.

The V gene is TRBV2, the J gene TRBJ2-2, with D perhaps matching TRBD1 or TRBD2 (5 bases each). The CDR3 extends over 17 amino acids. Trimming took 4 bases from V and 5 from J, leaving 20 bases between them. Germline CDR1 is SNHLY and CDR2 is FYNNEI. The CDR3 DNA reads TGTGCCAGCAGTGTGGTCAGGGTGAGGGAAGTGACCGGGGAGCTGTTTTTT. Protein product: CASSVVRVREVTGELFF.